This entry describes one T cell receptor (beta chain). The record originates from a study of blood T cell repertoires in COVID-19. Across the study: Specimens from acute and convalescent COVID-19 originated in the United States, Italy and Spain. T cells, B-cell-depleted T cells, or PBMCs provided the cDNA or gDNA that served as material.

Authors' methods: Researchers report that nucleated cell counts were estimated from reference gene primer amplification. The assay was immunoSEQ multiplex PCR, and TCRdb's table has in-frame clones only and misses some. The DNA was the basis for D and trimming; V, J and clone size are from that table. The sample yields some 45,000 clones, over 75% seen once. With 0 bases clipped from V and 4 bases from J, the junction kept 0 bases outside the gene matches. The CDR3 extends over 14 amino acids. Per the germline V gene, CDR1 is SGHDT and CDR2 is YYEEEE. The source material was peripheral blood. The TCR originated in a human donor in a cohort sampled during active COVID-19. The chain is built from TRBV5-6 and TRBJ2-5; 10 bases map to TRBD2. The CDR3 protein is CASSLGLAGETQYF. Written as DNA, the CDR3 is TGTGCCAGCAGCTTGGGACTAGCGGGAGAGACCCAGTACTTC. Full variable domain (remainder filled in from reference TRBV5-6 and TRBJ2-5): DAGVTQSPTHLIKTRGQQVTLRCSPKSGHDTVSWYQQALGQGPQFIFQYYEEEERQRGNFPDRFSGHQFPNYSSELNVNALLLGDSALYLCASSLGLAGETQYFGPGTRLLVL.